The 7 T cell receptor beta chains given below trace back to one sample, sequenced in a study of blood T cell repertoires in COVID-19. Here immunoSEQ multiplex PCR was the method, and the copy in TCRdb shows in-frame clones only, minus some. The sample carries under 150,000 clones, about 80% recorded once. Sequencing was carried out using peripheral blood. These receptors were taken from a woman aged 55-69 years with acute or convalescent COVID-19.

The genes are TRBV28 and TRBJ2-3, with D possibly matching TRBD1 (6 bases). Looked up from germline, CDR1 is MDHEN and CDR2 is SYDVKM. V was trimmed by 4 bases and J by 2 bases, leaving 13 bases between them. The CDR3 runs to 15 residues. The CDR3 sequence: CASSSDSPTTDTQYF. In nucleotides, the CDR3 is TGTGCCAGCAGTTCGGACAGCCCGACCACAGATACGCAGTATTTT.

This chain uses TRBV6-1 with TRBJ2-7; 9 bases line up with TRBD2. This CDR3 comprises 16 residues. The germline V gene has CDR1 MNHNS and CDR2 SASEGT. The V segment lost 2 bases and the J segment 5 bases; nucleotides outside the gene matches: 10. CDR3 sequence: CASSEQPLAGSDEQYF. The CDR3 DNA reads as TGTGCCAGCAGTGAACAGCCCCTAGCGGGGAGCGACGAGCAGTACTTC.

The chain recombines TRBV7-9 with TRBJ1-1; the D is unclear. Trimming took off 5 bases at V and 7 bases at J, with 11 bases between the two ends. Per germline, CDR1 SEHNR and CDR2 FQNEAQ (reference sequence). This CDR3 is 12 amino acids long. CDR3 nucleotide sequence: TGTGCCAGCAGCCCCAGTCGGGGTGAAGCTTTCTTT. It specifies CASSPSRGEAFF.

This clone was seen more than once but under ten times. The chain uses TRBV12-3 or TRBV12-4 and TRBJ1-2; D perhaps matches TRBD1 (6 bases). This CDR3 spans 12 amino acids. The V and J ends lost 4 bases and 5 bases respectively, with 8 bases between them. CDR3 sequence reads: CASSYQGYGYTF. The CDR3, as DNA: TGTGCCAGCAGTTATCAGGGGTATGGCTACACCTTC.

The chain is built from TRBV3-1 (or the pseudogene TRBV3-2) and TRBJ2-5, with a weak D call TRBD1 (5 bases). This CDR3 has 13 amino acids. V shed 5 bases and J shed 2 bases, with 9 bases lying between them. The germline V gene encodes CDR1 LGHDT and CDR2 YNNKEL (reference sequence). The CDR3 DNA reads TGTGCCAGCAGCTTGGACACGCAAGAGACCCAGTACTTC. It encodes CASSLDTQETQYF.

The V and J genes are TRBV2 and TRBJ2-3; D gene uncertain. The V gene lost 4 bases and the J gene lost 4 bases, with 9 bases spanning the gap. Germline CDR1 reads SNHLY; CDR2 reads FYNNEI. CDR3 size: 13 residues. CDR3 protein: CASSVEAPDTQYF. For the CDR3, the DNA is TGTGCCAGCAGTGTTGAGGCGCCAGATACGCAGTATTTT.

The gene calls are TRBV4-2 and TRBJ1-2; no definite D call. Germline V CDR1 and CDR2: LGHNA, YNFKEQ. The CDR3 consists of 13 residues. V dropped 0 bases and J dropped 5 bases, with 7 bases sitting between them. Here the CDR3 DNA reads TGTGCCAGCAGCCAAGAATCTTTTTATGGCTACACCTTC. It is translated as CASSQESFYGYTF.